The 24 T cell receptor beta chains presented below share a single source sample, sequenced in a study of shared clonotypes between healthy human individuals. The repertoire was sequenced with immunoSEQ multiplex PCR; TCRdb's copy has only in-frame clones and lacks some. The table lists more than 2 million clones, about 95% of them singletons, with more than 0.1% in the top ten. Sequencing was done on a sample of naive CD4+ T cells sorted from blood. Stated subset: CD45RA+ positively selected. These receptors were obtained from a man between 18 and 35 years old in good health.

V and J are TRBV6-1 and TRBJ1-1; 7 bases fit TRBD1. Trimming removed 7 bases from V and 5 bases from J; junction bases left unmatched: 4. CDR3 size: 12 residues. Germline V gene lookup returns CDR1 MNHNS and CDR2 SASEGT. The CDR3 DNA follows: TGTGCCAGCACGAGGGGGCTGACTGAAGCTTTCTTT. Amino acids: CASTRGLTEAFF.

The chain has TRBV7-6 and TRBJ2-1; 13 bases align to TRBD2. Trimming at V came to 5 bases and at J to 6 bases, leaving 4 bases not matched to a gene. The CDR3 extends over 15 amino acids. Per the germline V gene, CDR1 is SGHVS and CDR2 is FNYEAQ. Written as DNA, the CDR3 is TGTGCCAGCAGCCCCCGGACTAGCGGGAGCAATGAGCAGTTCTTC. Translated, it gives CASSPRTSGSNEQFF.

This clone was counted a single time. At one end, the junction sequence differs from germline, possibly due to a read error. The V and J genes are TRBV7-7 and TRBJ2-1; tentative D call: TRBD2 (5 bases). Germline lookup yields CDR1 SSHAT and CDR2 FNYEAQ (reference sequence). The CDR3 is made up of 14 amino acids. The CDR3, as DNA: TGTGCTAGCAGCTTAGACCCCCACGGGGTTCCTGAGTTCTTC. Its protein is CASSLDPHGVPEFF.

V and J are TRBV5-4 and TRBJ2-2; D is uncertain. Germline loops: CDR1 SGHNT, CDR2 YYREEE (reference sequence). The V end lost 0 bases, the J end lost 0 bases, and 9 bases lay between the germline ends. The CDR3 loop spans 16 amino acids. The CDR3 coding sequence is TGTGCCAGCAGCTTGGCAGGACCCGCGAACACCGGGGAGCTGTTTTTT. Residues: CASSLAGPANTGELFF.

The rearrangement joins TRBV25-1 to TRBJ2-5; 7 nucleotides align to TRBD2. Trimming removed 9 bases from V and 4 bases from J; junction bases left unmatched: 8. The CDR3 is made up of 13 amino acids. CDR1 MGHDK and CDR2 SYGVNS come from the germline V gene. The CDR3 loop is CASLKAGAETQYF. The DNA for the CDR3 is TGTGCCAGTCTCAAGGCGGGAGCAGAGACCCAGTACTTC.

CDR3: CASRGLGQSYGYTF. DNA of the CDR3: TGTGCCAGCAGGGGACTAGGACAGTCCTATGGCTACACCTTC. This chain links TRBV6-5 with TRBJ1-2, with D maybe TRBD1 (6 bases). V was cut by 6 bases and J by 4 bases, with 15 bases left in between. The germline CDR1 and CDR2 sequences are MNHEY and SVGAGI. The CDR3 is made up of 14 amino acids.

This chain uses TRBV18 with TRBJ2-5; 7 bases are shared with TRBD2. CDR1 is KGHSH and CDR2 is LQKENI in the germline V gene. The CDR3 extends over 15 amino acids. V shed 3 bases, J shed 7 bases, and the junction held 11 bases outside the gene matches. CDR3 in amino acids: CASSPNLGGWTTQYF. The CDR3 nucleotides read TGTGCCAGCTCACCCAACCTGGGAGGGTGGACGACCCAGTACTTC.

The rearrangement joins TRBV4-1 to TRBJ1-5, with TRBD1 as a possible D gene (6 bases). Deletions cut 1 base from V and 6 bases from J, with 13 bases between. CDR1 is MGHRA, CDR2 YSYEKL, per germline. The CDR3 has 15 residues. This chain's CDR3 is CASSQATGRGQPQHF. CDR3 DNA sequence: TGCGCCAGCAGCCAAGCCACCGGCAGGGGTCAGCCCCAGCATTTT.

The CDR3 DNA follows: TGCGCCAGCAGCCAAGCCAAGGTCCCTGGAGATACGCAGTATTTT. It specifies CASSQAKVPGDTQYF. The genes are TRBV4-3 and TRBJ2-3; no reliable D call. From germline, CDR1 is LGHNA and CDR2 YSLEER. The CDR3 is made up of 15 amino acids. V was cut by 1 base and J by 5 bases, with 13 bases left in between.

The chain joins TRBV5-1 to TRBJ1-3; 7 positions match TRBD1. Germline-derived CDR1 and CDR2 are SGHRS and YFSETQ. Unmatched junction bases numbered 7, after V lost 4 bases and J lost 6 bases. The CDR3 runs 14 residues. CDR3: CASSEGTAENTIYF. The CDR3 nucleotides are TGCGCCAGCAGCGAAGGGACAGCTGAAAACACCATATATTTT.

On this clone: Other DNA sequences in this sample translate to the same CDR3. The rearrangement links TRBV7-2 to TRBJ2-7; a weak D match, TRBD1 (6 bases). Germline CDR1 and CDR2: SGHTA and FQGNSA. V was trimmed by 2 bases and J by 3 bases, leaving 8 bases between them. The CDR3 runs to 13 residues. The CDR3 is CASSLRGGYEQYF. The CDR3 DNA reads TGTGCCAGCAGCTTACGAGGGGGCTACGAGCAGTACTTC.

The chain employs TRBV5-6 and TRBJ1-1, with a tentative D call TRBD1 (5 bases). V was shortened by 2 bases and J by 0 bases, with 8 bases between the two germline ends. Germline V gives CDR1 SGHDT, CDR2 YYEEEE. This CDR3 is 14 amino acids long. As DNA, the CDR3 is TGTGCCAGCAGCTTCGTACAGGTGAACACTGAAGCTTTCTTT. Amino acid sequence: CASSFVQVNTEAFF. The full variable domain, completed using reference TRBV5-6 and TRBJ1-1, is DAGVTQSPTHLIKTRGQQVTLRCSPKSGHDTVSWYQQALGQGPQFIFQYYEEEERQRGNFPDRFSGHQFPNYSSELNVNALLLGDSALYLCASSFVQVNTEAFFGQGTRLTVV.

V and J are TRBV6-5 and TRBJ2-1; 8 nucleotides align to TRBD2. The CDR3 contains 16 residues. CDR1 is MNHEY, CDR2 SVGAGI, per germline. Trimming removed 4 bases from V and 1 base from J; junction bases left unmatched: 6. CDR3 in amino acids: CASSSDSGISYNEQFF. CDR3 DNA: TGTGCCAGCAGTTCCGATAGCGGGATATCCTACAATGAGCAGTTCTTC.

On this clone: Other DNA sequences in the sample encode the same CDR3. The rearrangement joins TRBV10-1 to TRBJ2-3; D possibly uses TRBD1 or TRBD2 (5 bases each). V lost 5 bases and J 0 bases, leaving 6 bases between the germline ends. There are 13 residues in the CDR3. The germline gives CDR1 WNHNN, CDR2 SYGVQD (reference sequence). This CDR3 reads CASSRDSTDTQYF. CDR3 DNA: TGCGCCAGCAGTCGGGACAGCACAGATACGCAGTATTTT.

This chain joins TRBV5-6 and TRBJ1-6, with D perhaps matching TRBD1 (5 bases). The germline CDR1 and CDR2 sequences are SGHDT and YYEEEE. This CDR3 spans 14 amino acids. Trimming cost V 0 bases and J 7 bases, with 8 bases left between them. The CDR3 nucleotides read TGTGCCAGCAGCTTGGTGACAGACAATTCACCCCTCCACTTT. Translation gives CASSLVTDNSPLHF. Together with reference TRBV5-6 and TRBJ1-6, the CDR3 gives the full variable domain: DAGVTQSPTHLIKTRGQQVTLRCSPKSGHDTVSWYQQALGQGPQFIFQYYEEEERQRGNFPDRFSGHQFPNYSSELNVNALLLGDSALYLCASSLVTDNSPLHFGNGTRLTVT.

The chain has TRBV2 and TRBJ1-4, with D perhaps TRBD1 (6 bases). This CDR3 region has 12 residues. With 3 bases removed from V and 10 bases from J, the gap between germline ends came to 9 bases. Germline loops: CDR1 SNHLY, CDR2 FYNNEI. The CDR3 loop is CASSENRVKLFF. CDR3 bases: TGTGCCAGCAGTGAGAACAGGGTAAAACTGTTTTTT.

The chain uses TRBV7-6 and TRBJ1-6, with D uncertain. Trimming pared 1 base from V and 8 bases from J, leaving 9 bases between. The germline V gene encodes CDR1 SGHVS and CDR2 FNYEAQ. CDR3 length: 14 amino acids. CDR3 DNA sequence: TGTGCCAGCAGCTTAGGACGGAACTATTCACCCCTCCACTTT. Translated: CASSLGRNYSPLHF.

This chain connects TRBV6-1 to TRBJ1-2; 7 nucleotides line up with TRBD1. CDR1 and CDR2 from the germline V gene are MNHNS and SASEGT. V shed 8 bases, J shed 8 bases, and the junction held 17 bases outside the gene matches. The CDR3 sequence is 15 residues long. Here the CDR3 reads CASARDRLADRGYTF. Written as DNA, the CDR3 is TGTGCCAGCGCCCGGGACAGACTTGCCGATCGAGGCTACACCTTC.

The chain uses TRBV19 and TRBJ2-3; TRBD1 agrees at 8 bases. The germline gives CDR1 LNHDA, CDR2 SQIVND (reference sequence). The CDR3 contains 14 residues. Unmatched junction bases numbered 5, after V lost 4 bases and J lost 5 bases. Here the CDR3 reads CASSKDRDRDTQYF. The CDR3, as DNA: TGTGCCAGTAGTAAGGACAGGGATAGAGATACGCAGTATTTT.

The chain links TRBV4-3 to TRBJ1-3; D perhaps matches TRBD1 (5 bases). Looked up from germline, CDR1 is LGHNA and CDR2 is YSLEER. This CDR3 region has 15 residues. Trimming left V 3 bases short and J 4 bases short, with 13 bases between. The CDR3 DNA reads TGCGCCAGCAGCCACGTGGGGGGGGACGGAAACACCATATATTTT. As protein: CASSHVGGDGNTIYF.

J is TRBJ2-3 and V is TRBV18; D is ambiguous. Germline CDR1 reads KGHSH; CDR2 reads LQKENI. With 8 bases removed from V and 0 bases from J, the gap between germline ends came to 9 bases. The CDR3 is made up of 13 amino acids. The CDR3: CASTPTSTDTQYF. CDR3 nucleotide sequence: TGTGCCAGCACCCCGACGAGCACAGATACGCAGTATTTT.

The V call is TRBV11-2, the J call TRBJ1-4, with 7 bases identical to TRBD1. J was trimmed by 0 bases and V by 6 bases; bases with no gene match: 7. The CDR3 contains 16 residues. Germline V lookup: CDR1 SGHAT, CDR2 FQNNGV. The CDR3 DNA is TGTGCCAGCAGTCCGGGACAGACTGCAACTAATGAAAAACTGTTTTTT. It yields the protein CASSPGQTATNEKLFF.

The V gene is TRBV6-5, the J gene TRBJ1-2; TRBD1 is a possible D gene (5 bases). V was shortened by 6 bases and J by 3 bases, with 14 bases between the two germline ends. This CDR3 contains 14 residues. The germline CDR1 and CDR2 sequences are MNHEY and SVGAGI. As DNA, the CDR3 is TGTGCCAGCAGAGCCCTGGCCAGGGACTATGGCTACACCTTC. Protein sequence: CASRALARDYGYTF.

The chain uses TRBV28 and TRBJ2-5; D unclear. Germline values: CDR1 MDHEN, CDR2 SYDVKM. Trimming stripped 8 bases from V and 4 bases from J, with 8 bases between. CDR3 size: 11 residues. CDR3 DNA sequence: TGTGCCAGCGGATCAAGAGAGACCCAGTACTTC. This gives the protein CASGSRETQYF. Full variable domain (remainder filled in from reference TRBV28 and TRBJ2-5): DVKVTQSSRYLVKRTGEKVFLECVQDMDHENMFWYRQDPGLGLRLIYFSYDVKMKEKGDIPEGYSVSREKKERFSLILESASTNQTSMYLCASGSRETQYFGPGTRLLVL.